The source of this T cell receptor (beta chain) is a study of tumor-infiltrating lymphocytes in primary liver carcinoma. Study in general: Productive TCRbeta reads per sample were roughly 3.65 to 8 million, not differing by tissue.

Researchers drew blood RNA from unsorted whole blood and extracted germline DNA as well. A note on this clonotype: This CDR3 is missing its conserved last phenylalanine or tryptophan, likely due to a read error.

From 450 to 550 ng total RNA, TCR beta cDNA was generated with a primer in the constant region. Three rounds of nested multiplex PCR with slightly modified ARM-PCR produced TCR beta libraries. Rounds one and two of PCR, each of roughly 10 cycles, were primed with TRBV1-TRBV30 forward primers and a C-beta reverse primer. TCRdb redid the calling of the multiplex PCR reads with MiXCR, one entry per CDR3 protein. Here the sample spans 330,000 or so distinct CDR3 sequences, 65% being singletons. Per germline, CDR1 SGHAT and CDR2 FQNNGV. The V gene lost 5 bases and the J gene lost 4 bases, with 14 bases spanning the gap. The CDR3 extends over 15 amino acids.

The sequenced sample was peripheral blood. This TCR was recovered from a man aged 40-49 years with primary liver carcinoma and hepatitis B virus infection. The chain recombines TRBV11-2 with TRBJ2-2; a weak D match, TRBD2 (5 bases). The CDR3 region is CASSIVGRGTGELFL. The CDR3 DNA sequence: TGTGCCAGCAGCATAGTCGGACGGGGCACCGGGGAGCTGTTTCTT.